This TCR beta chain was sequenced in a study of T cell clonotyping in hematopoietic cell transplantation. TCRdb's table, derived via immunoSEQ multiplex PCR, lists solely in-frame clones and lacks some. The profile shows more than 15,000 clones, approximately 91% of them singletons. The CDR3 contains 15 residues. From germline, CDR1 is SSHAT and CDR2 FNYEAQ (reference sequence). A word on this clone: At one end, the junction sequence differs from germline, possibly due to a read error.

The receptor's source is a man in his forties in good health. Some clones in this sample may be carry-over from other donors' samples. The chain is built from TRBV7-7 and TRBJ2-5, with D tentatively TRBD1 (5 bases). The sequencing sample was made of peripheral blood mononuclear cells. The DNA of the CDR3 is TGTGCTAGCAGCTTAGGGGCGATCCCCCAAGAGACCCAGTACTTC. Residues: CASSLGAIPQETQYF.